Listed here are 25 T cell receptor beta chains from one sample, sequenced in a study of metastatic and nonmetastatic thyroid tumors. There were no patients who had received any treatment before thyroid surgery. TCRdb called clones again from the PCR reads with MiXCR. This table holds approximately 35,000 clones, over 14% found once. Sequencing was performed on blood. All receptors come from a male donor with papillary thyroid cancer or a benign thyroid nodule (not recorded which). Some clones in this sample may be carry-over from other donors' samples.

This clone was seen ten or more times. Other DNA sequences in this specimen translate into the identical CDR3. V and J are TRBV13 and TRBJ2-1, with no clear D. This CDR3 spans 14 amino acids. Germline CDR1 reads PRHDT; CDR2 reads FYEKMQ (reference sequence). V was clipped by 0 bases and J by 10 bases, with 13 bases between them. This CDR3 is CASSLGYRFSEQFF. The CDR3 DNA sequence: TGTGCCAGCAGCTTAGGTTATAGATTCTCCGAGCAGTTCTTC.

The DNA of the CDR3 is TGCGCCAGCAGCTTGAGGGAATATACGCAGTATTTT. It codes for CASSLREYTQYF. The chain links TRBV5-1 to TRBJ2-3; D gene uncertain. Trimming removed 1 base at V and 7 bases at J, with 7 bases between. Germline CDR1 SGHRS, CDR2 YFSETQ. The CDR3 is made up of 12 amino acids.

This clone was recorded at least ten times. As DNA, the CDR3 is TGTGCCAGCAGCTGGTCCGGCACCCCCGGGGAGCTGTTTTTT. Encoded protein: CASSWSGTPGELFF. The chain couples TRBV7-9 to TRBJ2-2; D call uncertain. CDR3 length: 14 amino acids. The V and J ends lost 4 bases and 6 bases respectively, with 12 bases between them. Germline lookup yields CDR1 SEHNR and CDR2 FQNEAQ (reference sequence).

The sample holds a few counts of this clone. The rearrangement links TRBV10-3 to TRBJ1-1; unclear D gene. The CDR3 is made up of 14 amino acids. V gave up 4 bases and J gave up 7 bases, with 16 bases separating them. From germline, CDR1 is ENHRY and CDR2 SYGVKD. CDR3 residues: CAISGGPLGNEAFF. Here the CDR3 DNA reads TGTGCCATCAGTGGAGGCCCCCTTGGGAATGAAGCTTTCTTT.

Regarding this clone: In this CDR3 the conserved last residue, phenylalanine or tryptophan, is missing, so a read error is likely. CDR3 DNA: TGTGCCAGCAAGGAAATTCGACAGGGTTCGGAGGGCTACACCATC. Its translation: CASKEIRQGSEGYTI. The genes are TRBV27 and TRBJ1-2; TRBD1 aligns across 7 bases. After removal of 7 bases from V and 8 bases from J, the junction contained 16 bases not matched to a gene. This CDR3 contains 15 residues. Germline CDR1 and CDR2: MNHEY and SMNVEV (reference sequence).

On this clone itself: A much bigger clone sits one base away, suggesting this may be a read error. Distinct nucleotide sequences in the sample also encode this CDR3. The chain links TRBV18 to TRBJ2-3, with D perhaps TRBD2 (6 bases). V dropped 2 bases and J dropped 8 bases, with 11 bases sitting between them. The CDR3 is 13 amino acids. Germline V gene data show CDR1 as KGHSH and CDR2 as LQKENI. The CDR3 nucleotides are TGTGCCAGCTCACCAGCGGGGCTAGTTACGCAGTATTTT. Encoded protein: CASSPAGLVTQYF. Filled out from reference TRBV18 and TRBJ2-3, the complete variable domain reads NAGVMQNPRHLVRRRGQEARLRCSPMKGHSHVYWYRQLPEEGLKFMVYLQKENIIDESGMPKERFSAEFPKEGPSILRIQQVVRGDSAAYFCASSPAGLVTQYFGPGTRLTVL.

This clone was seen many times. The CDR3 nucleotides read TGTGCCATCGACTCCGGGGCAGGACGGGCAGATACGCAGTATTTT. Residues: CAIDSGAGRADTQYF. This chain joins TRBV10-3 and TRBJ2-3, with D perhaps being TRBD1 or TRBD2 (5 bases each). Trimming removed 8 bases at V and 4 bases at J, with 19 bases between. Germline CDR1 and CDR2: ENHRY and SYGVKD. This CDR3 spans 15 amino acids.

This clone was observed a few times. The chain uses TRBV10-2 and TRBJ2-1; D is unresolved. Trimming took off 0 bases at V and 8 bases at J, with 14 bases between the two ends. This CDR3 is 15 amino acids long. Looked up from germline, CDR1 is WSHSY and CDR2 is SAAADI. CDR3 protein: CASSESTATGHEQFF. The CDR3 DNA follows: TGCGCCAGCAGTGAGTCGACTGCAACCGGGCATGAGCAGTTCTTC.

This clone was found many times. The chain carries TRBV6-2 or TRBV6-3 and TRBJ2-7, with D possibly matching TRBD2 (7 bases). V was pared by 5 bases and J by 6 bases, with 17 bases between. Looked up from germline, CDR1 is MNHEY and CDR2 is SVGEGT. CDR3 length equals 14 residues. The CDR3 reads CASSRTRGQSEQYF. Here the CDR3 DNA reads TGTGCCAGCAGTCGTACGCGGGGGCAAAGCGAGCAGTACTTC.

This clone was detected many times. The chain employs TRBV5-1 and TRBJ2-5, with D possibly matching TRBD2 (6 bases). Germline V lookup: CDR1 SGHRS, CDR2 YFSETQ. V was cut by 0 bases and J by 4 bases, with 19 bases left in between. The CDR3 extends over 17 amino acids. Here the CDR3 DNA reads TGCGCCAGCAGCTTGGAAGGCCTGCGGGGTTTTTTAGAGACCCAGTACTTC. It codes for CASSLEGLRGFLETQYF.

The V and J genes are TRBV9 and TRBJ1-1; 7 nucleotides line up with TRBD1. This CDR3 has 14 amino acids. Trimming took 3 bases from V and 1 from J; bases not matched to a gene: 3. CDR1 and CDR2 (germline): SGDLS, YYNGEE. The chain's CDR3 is CASSEDRWNTEAFF. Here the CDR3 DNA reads TGTGCCAGCAGCGAGGACAGGTGGAACACTGAAGCTTTCTTT.

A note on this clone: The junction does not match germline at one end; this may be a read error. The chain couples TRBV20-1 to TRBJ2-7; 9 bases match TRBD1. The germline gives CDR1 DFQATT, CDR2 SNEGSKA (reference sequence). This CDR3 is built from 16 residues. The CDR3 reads CGARPVGTGFSYEQYF. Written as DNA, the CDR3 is TGCGGTGCTAGACCCGTTGGGACAGGGTTCTCCTACGAGCAGTACTTC.

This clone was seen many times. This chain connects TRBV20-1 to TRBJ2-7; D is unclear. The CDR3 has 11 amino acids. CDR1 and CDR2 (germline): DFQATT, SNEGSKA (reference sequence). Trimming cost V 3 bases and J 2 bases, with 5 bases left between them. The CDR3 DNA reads TGCAGTGCTAGTATGACCTACGAGCAGTACTTC. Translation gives CSASMTYEQYF.

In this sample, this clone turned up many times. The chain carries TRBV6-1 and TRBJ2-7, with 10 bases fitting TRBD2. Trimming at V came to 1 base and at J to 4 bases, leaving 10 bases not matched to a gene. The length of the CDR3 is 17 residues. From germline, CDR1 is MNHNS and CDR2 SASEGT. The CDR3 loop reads CASSEGSGRARGYEQYF. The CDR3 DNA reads TGTGCCAGCAGTGAAGGCAGCGGGAGGGCCCGGGGGTACGAGCAGTACTTC.

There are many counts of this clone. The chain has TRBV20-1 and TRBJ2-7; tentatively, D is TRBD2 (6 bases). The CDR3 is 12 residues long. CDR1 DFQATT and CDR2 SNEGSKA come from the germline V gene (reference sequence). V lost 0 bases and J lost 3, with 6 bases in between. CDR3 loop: CSAREGGYEQYF. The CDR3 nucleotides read TGCAGTGCTAGAGAGGGGGGCTACGAGCAGTACTTC.

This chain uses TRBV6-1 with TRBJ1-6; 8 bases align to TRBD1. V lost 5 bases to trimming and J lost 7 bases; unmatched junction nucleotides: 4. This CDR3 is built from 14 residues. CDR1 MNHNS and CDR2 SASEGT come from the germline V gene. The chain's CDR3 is CASSRTGRNSPLHF. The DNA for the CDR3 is TGTGCCAGCAGTCGGACAGGGCGAAATTCACCCCTCCACTTT.

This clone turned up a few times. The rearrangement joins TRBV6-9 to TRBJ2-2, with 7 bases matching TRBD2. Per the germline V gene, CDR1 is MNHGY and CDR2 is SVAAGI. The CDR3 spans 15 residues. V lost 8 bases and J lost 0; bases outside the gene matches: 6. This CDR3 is CASSAGGSNTGELFF. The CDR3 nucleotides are TGTGCCAGCTCGGCCGGGGGGTCGAACACCGGGGAGCTGTTTTTT.

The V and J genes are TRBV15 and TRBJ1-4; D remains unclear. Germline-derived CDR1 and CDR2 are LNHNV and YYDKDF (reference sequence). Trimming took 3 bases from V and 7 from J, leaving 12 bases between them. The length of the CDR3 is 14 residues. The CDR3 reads CATSSWDGTEKLFF. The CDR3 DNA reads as TGTGCCACCAGCAGTTGGGATGGTACTGAAAAACTGTTTTTT.

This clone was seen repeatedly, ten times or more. CDR3 sequence: CASSLTGMNTEAFF. The CDR3 bases are TGTGCCAGCAGCTTAACAGGGATGAACACTGAAGCTTTCTTT. The chain joins TRBV11-2 to TRBJ1-1, with a weak D call TRBD1 (6 bases). The CDR3 is made up of 14 amino acids. Germline V lookup: CDR1 SGHAT, CDR2 FQNNGV. Trimming pared 2 bases from V and 0 bases from J, leaving 7 bases between.

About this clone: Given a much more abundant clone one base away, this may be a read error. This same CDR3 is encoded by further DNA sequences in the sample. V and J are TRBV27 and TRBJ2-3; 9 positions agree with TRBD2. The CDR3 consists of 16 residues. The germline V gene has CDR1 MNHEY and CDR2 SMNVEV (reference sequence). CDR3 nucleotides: TGCGCCAGCAGTTCCCCAGCGGGAGGCAATCCAGATACGCAGTATTTT. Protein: CASSSPAGGNPDTQYF.

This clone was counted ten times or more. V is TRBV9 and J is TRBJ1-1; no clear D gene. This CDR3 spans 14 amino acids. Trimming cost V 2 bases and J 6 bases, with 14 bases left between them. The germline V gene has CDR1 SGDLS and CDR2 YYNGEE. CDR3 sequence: CASSVGPGSPEAFF. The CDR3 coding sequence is TGTGCCAGCAGCGTGGGCCCAGGCTCTCCTGAAGCTTTCTTT.

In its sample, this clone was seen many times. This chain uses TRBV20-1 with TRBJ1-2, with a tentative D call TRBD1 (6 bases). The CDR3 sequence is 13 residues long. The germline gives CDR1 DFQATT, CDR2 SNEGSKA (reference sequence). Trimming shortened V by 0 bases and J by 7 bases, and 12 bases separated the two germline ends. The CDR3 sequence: CSARDQAGAGYTF. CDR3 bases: TGCAGTGCTAGAGATCAGGCAGGGGCTGGCTACACCTTC.

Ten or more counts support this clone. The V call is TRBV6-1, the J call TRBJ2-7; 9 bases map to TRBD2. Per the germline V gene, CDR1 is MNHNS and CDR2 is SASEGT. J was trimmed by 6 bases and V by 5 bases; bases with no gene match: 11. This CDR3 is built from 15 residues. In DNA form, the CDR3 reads TGTGCCAGCAGTACAGTGGCGGGAGGGCCCTTCGAGCAGTACTTC. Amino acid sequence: CASSTVAGGPFEQYF.

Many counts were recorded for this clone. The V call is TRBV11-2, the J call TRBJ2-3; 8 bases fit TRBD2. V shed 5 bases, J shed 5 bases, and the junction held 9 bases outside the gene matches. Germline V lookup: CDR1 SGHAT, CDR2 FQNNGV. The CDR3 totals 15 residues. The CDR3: CASSLLAGGIDTQYF. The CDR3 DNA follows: TGTGCCAGCAGCCTACTTGCGGGAGGAATAGATACGCAGTATTTT.

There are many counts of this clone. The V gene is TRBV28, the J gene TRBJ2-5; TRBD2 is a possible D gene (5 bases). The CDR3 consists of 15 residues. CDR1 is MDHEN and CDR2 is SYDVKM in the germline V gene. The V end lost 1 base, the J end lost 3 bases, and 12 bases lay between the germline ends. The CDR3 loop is CASSLSGAGEETQYF. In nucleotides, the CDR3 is TGTGCCAGCAGTTTATCAGGCGCGGGTGAAGAGACCCAGTACTTC.